This T cell receptor (beta chain) originates from a study of blood T cells in healthy people across ages. Study-level points and caveats: Aged donors had fewer naive CD4+ cells and lower diversity than long-lived donors.

Comment on this clonotype: Its antigen is unknown.

Using a J-beta primer mix together with a sample-barcoded 5' primer, a second PCR was run for roughly 6 to 11 cycles. Each single sample gave us at least 3 million CDR3-containing paired-end reads. TCRdb passed the 5' RACE reads through MiXCR, listing each CDR3 protein once. Of about 1 million distinct CDR3 sequences in the sample, approximately 25% were seen once. CDR1 is SQVTM, CDR2 ANQGSEA, per germline. There are 14 residues in the CDR3. V was pared by 8 bases and J by 2 bases, with 18 bases between. These same records also appear under a second study, on T cells of mothers and their children.

V usage is TRBV29-1 and J usage is TRBJ2-5; maybe TRBD2 (7 bases). The sequence came from a girl aged 2-10 years in good health. Specimen: blood. The CDR3 protein is CSLSGGGPQETQYF. CDR3 DNA: TGCAGCCTCTCTGGGGGGGGCCCTCAAGAGACCCAGTACTTC.